This T cell receptor beta chain was sequenced during a study of patients and donors after allogeneic stem cell transplantation. Germline assignment: CDR1 MNHNS and CDR2 SASEGT. There are 15 residues in the CDR3. Trimming took 7 bases from V and 5 from J, leaving 18 bases between them. TCRdb re-called the RT-PCR reads through MiXCR, storing one row per CDR3 protein. The table has hundreds of thousands of distinct CDR3 sequences, 16% seen once. This clonotype was picked up a small number of times. The chain uses TRBV6-1 and TRBJ2-1; D possibly corresponds to TRBD1 (5 bases). This TCR was sampled from a human donor who was either an allogeneic HSCT recipient or a stem cell or donor lymphocyte infusion donor (not recorded which). It is not recorded whose cells these are; they may come from a transplant donor. Source material: blood, either unsorted or a sorted T cell fraction (not recorded which). The CDR3 DNA follows: TGTGCCAGCACCCTAAAAGTACAGGCGCACAATGAGCAGTTCTTC. Its protein is CASTLKVQAHNEQFF.